This entry concerns a single T cell receptor beta chain. This specimen belongs to a study of blood T cell repertoires in COVID-19. This table comes from immunoSEQ multiplex PCR, and its TCRdb copy is limited to in-frame clones, with some not included. The data contain about 53,000 clones, 65% to 80% of them singletons. The germline gives CDR1 SGHTA, CDR2 FQGNSA. The CDR3 extends over 16 amino acids. V lost 5 bases, J lost 4 bases, and 11 bases stayed unmatched. The chain combines TRBV7-2 with TRBJ1-5, with TRBD1 identical over 7 bases. This clonotype was obtained from a man aged 65-85 years with active or convalescent COVID-19. Sequenced input: peripheral blood. The CDR3 here is CASSPSGGQANQPQHF. CDR3 DNA sequence: TGTGCCAGCAGCCCCTCGGGTGGACAGGCGAATCAGCCCCAGCATTTT.